This entry is about one T cell receptor beta chain. This sample is drawn from a study of blood T cell repertoires in COVID-19. Study-level background: The United States, Italy and Spain supplied acute and convalescent COVID-19 samples. The cDNA or gDNA used as material had been derived from T cells, B-cell-depleted T cells, or PBMCs.

Original data processing: Quantification of nucleated cells was approximated via reference gene primer amplification. The assay was immunoSEQ multiplex PCR, and TCRdb's table has in-frame clones only and misses some. Clone size and the V and J calls come from that table; the DNA yielded D and trimming. The sample has about 100,000 clones, roughly 87% seen once; the top ten hold over 7%. This sequence originates from a man aged 25 to 40 in a cohort sampled during active COVID-19. Sequenced input: peripheral blood.

CDR3 nucleotides: TGCGCCAGCAGCCAAGCGACGACAGCTAACTATGGCTACACCTTC. Translation gives CASSQATTANYGYTF. The chain recombines TRBV4-1 with TRBJ1-2, with D maybe TRBD1 (5 bases). There are 15 residues in the CDR3. Deletions cut 1 base from V and 0 bases from J, with 9 bases between. The V gene's germline CDR1 is MGHRA and CDR2 YSYEKL.